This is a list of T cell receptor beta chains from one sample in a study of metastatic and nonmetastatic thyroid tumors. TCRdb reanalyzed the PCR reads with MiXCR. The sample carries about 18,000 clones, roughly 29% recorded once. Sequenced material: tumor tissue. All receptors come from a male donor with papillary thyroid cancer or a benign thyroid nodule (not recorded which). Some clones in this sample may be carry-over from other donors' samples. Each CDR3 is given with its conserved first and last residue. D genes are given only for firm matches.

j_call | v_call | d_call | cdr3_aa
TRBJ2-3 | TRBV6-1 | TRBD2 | CPSSEVAGKNTDTQYF
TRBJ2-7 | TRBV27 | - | CASSPRQGGEQYF
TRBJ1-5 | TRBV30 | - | CAWSVDSNQPQHF
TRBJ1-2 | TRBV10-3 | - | CAISAAGGYGYTF
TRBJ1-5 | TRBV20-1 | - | CSARDPSRASQPQHF
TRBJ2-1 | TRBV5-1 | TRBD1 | CASTRGDRGGDEQFF
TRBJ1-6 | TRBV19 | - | CASSIRNNSPLHF
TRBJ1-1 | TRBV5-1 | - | CASGIDRGMNTEAFF
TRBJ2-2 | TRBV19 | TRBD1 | CASMGSDRGTGELFF
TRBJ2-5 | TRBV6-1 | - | CASSEAGGQETQYF
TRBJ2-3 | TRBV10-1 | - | CASMGGGPLETDTQYF
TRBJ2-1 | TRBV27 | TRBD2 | CASSISPSGGKSPYNDQFF
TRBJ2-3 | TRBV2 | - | CASSEGQGCTDTQYF
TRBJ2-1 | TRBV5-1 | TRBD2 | CASSLGAGSYNEQFF
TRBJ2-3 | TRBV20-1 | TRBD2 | CSATSSGGATDTQYF
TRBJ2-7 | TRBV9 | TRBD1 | CASSVGRTGTYEQYF
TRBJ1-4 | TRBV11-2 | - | CASSLVWGSEKLFF
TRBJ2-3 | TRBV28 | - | CASSRTTDTQYF
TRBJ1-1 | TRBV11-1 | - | CASSFPGEGPWDTEAFF
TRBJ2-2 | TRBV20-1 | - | CSARDGGNTGELFF
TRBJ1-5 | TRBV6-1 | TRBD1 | CASRDRGSNQPQHF